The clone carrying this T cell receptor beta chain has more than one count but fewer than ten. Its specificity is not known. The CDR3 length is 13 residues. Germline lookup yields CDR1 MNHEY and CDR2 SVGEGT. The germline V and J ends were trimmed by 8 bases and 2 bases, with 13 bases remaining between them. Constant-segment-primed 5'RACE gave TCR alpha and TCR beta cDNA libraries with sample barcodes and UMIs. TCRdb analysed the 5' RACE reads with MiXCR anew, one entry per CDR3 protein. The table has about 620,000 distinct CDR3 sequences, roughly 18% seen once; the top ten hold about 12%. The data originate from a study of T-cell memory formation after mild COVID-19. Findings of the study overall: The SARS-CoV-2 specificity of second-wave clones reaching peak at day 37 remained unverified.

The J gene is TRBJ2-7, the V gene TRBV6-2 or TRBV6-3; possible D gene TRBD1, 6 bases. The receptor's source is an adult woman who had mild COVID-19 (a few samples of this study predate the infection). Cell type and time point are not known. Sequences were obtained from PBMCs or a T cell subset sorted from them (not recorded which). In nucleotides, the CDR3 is TGTGCCAGCGGACAGCCCCAAACCTACGAGCAGTACTTC. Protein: CASGQPQTYEQYF.